In its sample, the clone carrying this TCR beta chain was seen many times. The source of the sample is a study of T cells after yellow fever vaccination. The CDR3 totals 16 residues. Trimming removed 1 base at V and 0 bases at J, with 10 bases between. TCRdb reanalysed the 5' RACE reads using MiXCR and keeps one entry per CDR3 protein. The sample gives tens of thousands of distinct CDR3 sequences, roughly 7.5% of which show up once; 28% is in the top ten. The source was CD8+ T cells sorted from PBMCs, collected roughly 15 days after the first yellow fever vaccination. The chain has TRBV12-3 or TRBV12-4 and TRBJ2-1; D not certain. The sequence was collected from a man aged 18 to 29 who received the YFV17D yellow fever vaccine. The CDR3: CASSLGSSSSYNEQFF. CDR3 DNA: TGTGCCAGCAGTTTAGGGTCGTCCAGCTCCTACAATGAGCAGTTCTTC.